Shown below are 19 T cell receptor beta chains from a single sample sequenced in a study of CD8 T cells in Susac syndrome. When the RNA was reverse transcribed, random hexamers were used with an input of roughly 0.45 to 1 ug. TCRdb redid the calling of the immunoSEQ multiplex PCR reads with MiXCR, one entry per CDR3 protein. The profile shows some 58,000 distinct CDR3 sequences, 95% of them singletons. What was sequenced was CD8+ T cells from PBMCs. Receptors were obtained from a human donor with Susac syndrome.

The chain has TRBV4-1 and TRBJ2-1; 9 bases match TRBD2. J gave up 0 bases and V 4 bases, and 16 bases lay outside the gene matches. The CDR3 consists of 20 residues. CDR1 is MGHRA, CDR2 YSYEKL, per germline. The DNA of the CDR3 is TGCGCCAGCAGCCCCGGGGGGGGTAGCGGGGGCCCAACCTCCTACAATGAGCAGTTCTTC. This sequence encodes CASSPGGGSGGPTSYNEQFF.

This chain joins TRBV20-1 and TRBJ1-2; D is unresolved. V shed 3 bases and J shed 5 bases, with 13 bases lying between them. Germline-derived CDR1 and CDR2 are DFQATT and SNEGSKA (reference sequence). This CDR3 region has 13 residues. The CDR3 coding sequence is TGCAGTGCTAGGGTGGGAGGGCTTTATGGCTACACCTTC. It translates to CSARVGGLYGYTF.

This CDR3 is CAWSASIGRATSHNYGYTF. In DNA, the CDR3 is TGTGCCTGGAGTGCAAGCATCGGGAGGGCCACATCTCATAACTATGGCTACACCTTC. V gene TRBV30 combines with J gene TRBJ1-2; D not certain. V gave up 1 base and J gave up 1 base, with 25 bases separating them. Germline V gene sequence: CDR1 GTSNPN, CDR2 SVGIG (reference sequence). The CDR3 sequence is 19 residues long.

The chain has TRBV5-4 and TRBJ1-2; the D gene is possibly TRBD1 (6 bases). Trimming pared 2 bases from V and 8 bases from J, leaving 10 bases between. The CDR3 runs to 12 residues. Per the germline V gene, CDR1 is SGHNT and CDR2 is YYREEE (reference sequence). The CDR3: CASSFQGNGYTF. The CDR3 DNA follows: TGTGCCAGCAGCTTTCAGGGGAACGGCTACACCTTC.

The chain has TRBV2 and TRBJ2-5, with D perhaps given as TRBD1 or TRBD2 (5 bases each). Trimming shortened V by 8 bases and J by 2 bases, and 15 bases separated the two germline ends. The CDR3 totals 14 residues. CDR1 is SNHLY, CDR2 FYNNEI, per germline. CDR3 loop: CASGTRGGQETQYF. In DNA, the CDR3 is TGTGCCAGCGGAACCCGGGGCGGGCAAGAGACCCAGTACTTC.

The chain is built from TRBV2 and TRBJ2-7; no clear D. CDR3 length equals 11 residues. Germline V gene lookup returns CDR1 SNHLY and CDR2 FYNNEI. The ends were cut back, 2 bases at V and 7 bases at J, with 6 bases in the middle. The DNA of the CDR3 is TGTGCCAGCAGTGAACCCCGGGAGCAGTACTTC. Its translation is CASSEPREQYF. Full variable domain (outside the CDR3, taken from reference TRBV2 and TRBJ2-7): EPEVTQTPSHQVTQMGQEVILRCVPISNHLYFYWYRQILGQKVEFLVSFYNNEISEKSEIFDDQFSVERPDGSNFTLKIRSTKLEDSAMYFCASSEPREQYFGPGTRLTVT.

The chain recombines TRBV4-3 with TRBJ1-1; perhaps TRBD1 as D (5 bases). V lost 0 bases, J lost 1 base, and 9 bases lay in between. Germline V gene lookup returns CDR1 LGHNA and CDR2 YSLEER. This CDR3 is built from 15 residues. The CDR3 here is CASSQDRTGNTEAFF. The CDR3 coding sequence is TGCGCCAGCAGCCAAGATCGAACAGGGAACACTGAAGCTTTCTTT.

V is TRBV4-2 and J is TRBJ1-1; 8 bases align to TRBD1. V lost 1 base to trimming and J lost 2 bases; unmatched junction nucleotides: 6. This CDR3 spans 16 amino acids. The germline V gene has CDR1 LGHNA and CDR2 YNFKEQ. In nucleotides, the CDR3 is TGTGCCAGCAGCCAAGGACAGGGGTCCTCAAACACTGAAGCTTTCTTT. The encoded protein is CASSQGQGSSNTEAFF.

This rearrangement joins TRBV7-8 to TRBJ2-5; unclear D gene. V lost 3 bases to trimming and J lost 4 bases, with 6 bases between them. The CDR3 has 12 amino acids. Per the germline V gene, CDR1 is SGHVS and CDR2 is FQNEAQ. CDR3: CASSFLVETQYF. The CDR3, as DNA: TGTGCCAGCAGCTTTTTGGTAGAGACCCAGTACTTC.

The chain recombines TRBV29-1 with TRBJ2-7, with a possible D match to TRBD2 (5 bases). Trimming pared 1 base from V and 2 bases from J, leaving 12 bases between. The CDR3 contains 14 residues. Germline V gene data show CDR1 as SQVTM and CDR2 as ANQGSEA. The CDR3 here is CSVEVPSGTYEQYF. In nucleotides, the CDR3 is TGCAGCGTTGAAGTTCCCAGCGGTACCTACGAGCAGTACTTC.

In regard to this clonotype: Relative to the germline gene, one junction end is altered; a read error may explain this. In DNA, the CDR3 is TGTGCCAGCAGTTTAGAGGCGGGCACAGATACGCAGTATTTT. Protein product: CASSLEAGTDTQYF. This chain links TRBV7-8 with TRBJ2-3, with D hard to call. Germline CDR1 SGHVS, CDR2 FQNEAQ. CDR3 length equals 14 residues.

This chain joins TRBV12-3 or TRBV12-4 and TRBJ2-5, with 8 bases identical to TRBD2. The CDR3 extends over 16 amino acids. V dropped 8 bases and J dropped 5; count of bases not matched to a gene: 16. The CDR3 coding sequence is TGTGCCAGCGCCATAAGCAGGACTAGCTTAGAGGAGACCCAGTACTTC. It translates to CASAISRTSLEETQYF.

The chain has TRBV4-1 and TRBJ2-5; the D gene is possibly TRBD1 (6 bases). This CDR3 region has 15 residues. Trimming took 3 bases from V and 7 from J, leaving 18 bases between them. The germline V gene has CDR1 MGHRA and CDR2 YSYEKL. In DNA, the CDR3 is TGCGCCAGCAGCCAGATTACAGGGACGGGGCGGACCCAGTACTTC. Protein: CASSQITGTGRTQYF.

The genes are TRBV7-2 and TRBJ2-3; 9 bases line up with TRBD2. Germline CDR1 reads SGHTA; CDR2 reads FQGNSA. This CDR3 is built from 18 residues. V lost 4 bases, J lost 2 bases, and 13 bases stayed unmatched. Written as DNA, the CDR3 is TGTGCCAGCAGCTACCGAGCAGGGCGGGGGGGCCTCACAGATACGCAGTATTTT. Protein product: CASSYRAGRGGLTDTQYF.

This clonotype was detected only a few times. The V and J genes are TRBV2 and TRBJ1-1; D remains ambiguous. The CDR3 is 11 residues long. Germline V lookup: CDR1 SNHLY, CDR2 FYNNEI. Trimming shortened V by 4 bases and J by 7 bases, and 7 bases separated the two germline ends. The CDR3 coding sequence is TGTGCCAGCAGTGGTGGGAGTGAAGCTTTCTTT. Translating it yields CASSGGSEAFF.

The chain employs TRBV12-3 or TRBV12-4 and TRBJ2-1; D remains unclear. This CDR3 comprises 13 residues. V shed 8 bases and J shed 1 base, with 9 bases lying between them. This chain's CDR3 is CASGISSYNEQFF. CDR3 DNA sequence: TGTGCCAGCGGGATCTCATCCTACAATGAGCAGTTCTTC.

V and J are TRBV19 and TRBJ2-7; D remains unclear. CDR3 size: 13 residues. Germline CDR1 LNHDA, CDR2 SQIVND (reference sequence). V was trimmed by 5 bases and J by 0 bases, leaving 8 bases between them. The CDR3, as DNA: TGTGCCAGTAGTGGTGCGCCCTCCTACGAGCAGTACTTC. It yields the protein CASSGAPSYEQYF.

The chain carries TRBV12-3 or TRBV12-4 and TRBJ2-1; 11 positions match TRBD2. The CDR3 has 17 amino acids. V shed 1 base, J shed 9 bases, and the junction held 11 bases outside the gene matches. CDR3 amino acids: CASSLDGTSGSSGEQFF. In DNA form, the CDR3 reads TGTGCCAGCAGTTTAGACGGGACTAGCGGATCGTCGGGTGAGCAGTTCTTC.

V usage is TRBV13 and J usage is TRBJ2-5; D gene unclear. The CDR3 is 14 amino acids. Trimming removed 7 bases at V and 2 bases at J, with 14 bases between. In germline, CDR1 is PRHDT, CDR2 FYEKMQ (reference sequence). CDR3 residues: CASTLDGQQETQYF. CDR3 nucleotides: TGTGCCAGCACCCTCGACGGGCAGCAAGAGACCCAGTACTTC.